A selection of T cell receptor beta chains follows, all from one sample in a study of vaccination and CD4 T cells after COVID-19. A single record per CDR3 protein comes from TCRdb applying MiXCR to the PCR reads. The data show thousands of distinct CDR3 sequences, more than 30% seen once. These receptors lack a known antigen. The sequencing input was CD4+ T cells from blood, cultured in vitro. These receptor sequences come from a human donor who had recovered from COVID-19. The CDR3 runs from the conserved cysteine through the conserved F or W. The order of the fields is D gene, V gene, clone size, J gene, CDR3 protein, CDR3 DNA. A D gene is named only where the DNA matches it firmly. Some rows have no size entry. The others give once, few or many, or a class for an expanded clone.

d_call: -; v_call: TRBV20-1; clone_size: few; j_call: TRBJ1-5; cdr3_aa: CSARDEQWNQPQHF; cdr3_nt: TGCAGTGCTAGAGATGAACAGTGGAATCAGCCCCAGCATTTT
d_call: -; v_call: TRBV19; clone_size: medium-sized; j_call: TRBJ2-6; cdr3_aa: CASSIRARGATGANVLTF; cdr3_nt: TGTGCCAGTAGTATACGCGCTCGGGGGGCGACTGGGGCCAACGTCCTGACTTTC
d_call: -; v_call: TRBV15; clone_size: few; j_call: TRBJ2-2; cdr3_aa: CATSREFGGTGELFF; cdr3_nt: TGTGCCACCAGCAGAGAGTTCGGGGGCACCGGGGAGCTGTTTTTT
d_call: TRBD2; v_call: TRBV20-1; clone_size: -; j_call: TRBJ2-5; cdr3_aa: CSASRWTSSEGTQYF; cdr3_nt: TGCAGTGCTAGTCGTTGGACTAGCTCCGAGGGGACCCAGTACTTC
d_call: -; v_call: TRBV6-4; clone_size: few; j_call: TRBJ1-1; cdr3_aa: CASSPEGGNTEAFF; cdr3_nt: TGTGCCAGCAGCCCAGAAGGGGGAAACACTGAAGCTTTCTTT
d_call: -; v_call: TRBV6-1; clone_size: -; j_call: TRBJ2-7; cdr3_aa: CASRQEIEQYF; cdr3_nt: TGTGCCAGCAGACAGGAGATCGAGCAGTACTTC
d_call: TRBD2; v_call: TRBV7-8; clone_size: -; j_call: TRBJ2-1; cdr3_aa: CASSFHSGGAPVSSNEQFF; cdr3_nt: TGTGCCAGCAGCTTCCATAGCGGGGGGGCCCCCGTCTCATCCAATGAGCAGTTCTTC
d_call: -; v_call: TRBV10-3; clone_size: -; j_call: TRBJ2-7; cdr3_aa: CAISAEPGTRGYEQYF; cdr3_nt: TGTGCCATCAGTGCCGAACCCGGGACAAGGGGGTACGAGCAGTACTTC
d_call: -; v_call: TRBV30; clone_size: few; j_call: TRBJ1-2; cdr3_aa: CAWLHGRGIYGYTF; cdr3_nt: TGTGCCTGGCTCCACGGACGGGGAATTTATGGCTACACCTTC
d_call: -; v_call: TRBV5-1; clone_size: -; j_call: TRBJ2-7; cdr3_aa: CASSRDISYEQYF; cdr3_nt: TGCGCCAGCAGCCGGGACATCTCCTACGAGCAGTACTTC
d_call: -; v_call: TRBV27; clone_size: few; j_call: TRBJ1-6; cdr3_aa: CASSSYPYGGPLHF; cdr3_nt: TGTGCCAGCAGTTCATACCCCTACGGGGGTCCCCTCCACTTT
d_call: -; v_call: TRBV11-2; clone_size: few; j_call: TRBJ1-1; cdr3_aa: CASSLEQTTEAFF; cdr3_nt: TGTGCCAGCAGCTTAGAACAGACTACTGAAGCTTTCTTT
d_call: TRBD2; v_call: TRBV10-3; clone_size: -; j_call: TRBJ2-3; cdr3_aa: CATRLAGGITDTQYF; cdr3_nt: TGTGCCACCAGACTAGCGGGGGGCATTACAGATACGCAGTATTTT
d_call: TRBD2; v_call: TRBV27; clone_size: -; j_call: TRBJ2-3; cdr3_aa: CASSFSGAVGTQYF; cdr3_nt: TGTGCCAGCAGTTTCAGCGGGGCAGTGGGTACGCAGTATTTT
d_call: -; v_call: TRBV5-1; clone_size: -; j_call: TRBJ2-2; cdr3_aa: CASSLAAGRTGELFF; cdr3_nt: TGCGCCAGCAGCTTGGCCGCGGGGAGAACCGGGGAGCTGTTTTTT
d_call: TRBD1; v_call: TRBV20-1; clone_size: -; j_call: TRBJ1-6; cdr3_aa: CSARGQGVSPLHF; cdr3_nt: TGCAGTGCTAGGGGACAGGGGGTTTCACCCCTCCACTTT
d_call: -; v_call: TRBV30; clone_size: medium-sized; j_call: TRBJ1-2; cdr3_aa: CAWSMRGAYGYTF; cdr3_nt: TGTGCCTGGAGTATGCGAGGGGCCTATGGCTACACCTTC
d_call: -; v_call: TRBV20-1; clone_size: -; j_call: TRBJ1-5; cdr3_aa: CSARRANQPQHF; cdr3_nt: TGCAGTGCTAGGAGGGCCAATCAGCCCCAGCATTTT
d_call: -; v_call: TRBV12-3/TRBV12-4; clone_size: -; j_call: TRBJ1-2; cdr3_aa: CASSPDGGKDYGYTF; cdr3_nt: TGTGCCAGCAGTCCCGACGGGGGCAAGGACTATGGCTACACCTTC
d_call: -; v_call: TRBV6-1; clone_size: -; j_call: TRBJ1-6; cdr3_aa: CASSGQQNSPLHF; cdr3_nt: TGTGCCAGCAGTGGACAGCAGAATTCACCCCTCCACTTT
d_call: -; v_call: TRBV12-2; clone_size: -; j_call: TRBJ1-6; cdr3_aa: CASRFTSGPLHF; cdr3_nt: TGTGCAAGTCGCTTTACCAGTGGACCCCTCCACTTT
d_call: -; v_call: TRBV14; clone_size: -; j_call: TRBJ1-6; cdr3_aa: CASSQTENSPLHF; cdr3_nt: TGTGCCAGCAGCCAGACTGAGAATTCACCCCTCCACTTT
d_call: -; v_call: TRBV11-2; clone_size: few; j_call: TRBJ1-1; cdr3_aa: CASSLAGTAFF; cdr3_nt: TGTGCCAGCAGCTTAGCCGGAACCGCTTTCTTT
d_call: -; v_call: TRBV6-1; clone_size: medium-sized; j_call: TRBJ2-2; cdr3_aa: CASSKGQGRTGELFF; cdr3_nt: TGTGCCAGCAGCAAAGGTCAGGGCCGCACCGGGGAGCTGTTTTTT
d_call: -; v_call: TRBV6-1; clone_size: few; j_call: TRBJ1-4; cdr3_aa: CASNLGVEKLFF; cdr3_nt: TGTGCCAGCAACCTGGGGGTCGAAAAACTGTTTTTT
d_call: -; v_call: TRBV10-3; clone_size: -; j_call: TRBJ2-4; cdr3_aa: CAISESEVLLAKNIQYF; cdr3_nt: TGTGCCATCAGTGAGTCGGAAGTCCTGTTAGCCAAAAACATTCAGTACTTC
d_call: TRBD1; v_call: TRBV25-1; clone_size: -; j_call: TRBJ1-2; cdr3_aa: CASSGYRGIGGYTF; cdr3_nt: TGTGCCAGCAGTGGATACAGGGGGATTGGTGGCTACACCTTC
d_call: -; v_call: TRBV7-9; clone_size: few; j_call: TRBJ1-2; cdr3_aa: CASSRDRTIYGYTF; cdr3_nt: TGTGCCAGCAGCAGAGACAGGACTATCTATGGCTACACCTTC
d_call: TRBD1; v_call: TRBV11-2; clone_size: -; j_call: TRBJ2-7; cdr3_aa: CASSTGQGPSSEQYF; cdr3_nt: TGTGCCAGCAGCACAGGACAGGGGCCCTCTTCCGAGCAGTACTTC
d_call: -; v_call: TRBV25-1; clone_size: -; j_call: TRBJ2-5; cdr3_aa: CASSEYGVGEKETQYF; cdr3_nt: TGTGCCAGCAGTGAATACGGGGTGGGGGAAAAAGAGACCCAGTACTTC
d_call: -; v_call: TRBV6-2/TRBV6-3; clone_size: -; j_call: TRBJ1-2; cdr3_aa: CASSLGRTNYGYTF; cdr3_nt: TGTGCCAGCAGTTTGGGACGGACTAACTATGGCTACACCTTC
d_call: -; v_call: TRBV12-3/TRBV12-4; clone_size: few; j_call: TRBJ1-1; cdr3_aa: CASSRNSDTEAFF; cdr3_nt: TGTGCCAGCAGTCGGAACAGTGACACTGAAGCTTTCTTT
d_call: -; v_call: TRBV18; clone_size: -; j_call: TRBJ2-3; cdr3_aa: CASSPTGTTDTQYF; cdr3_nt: TGTGCCAGCTCACCAACAGGGACCACAGATACGCAGTATTTT
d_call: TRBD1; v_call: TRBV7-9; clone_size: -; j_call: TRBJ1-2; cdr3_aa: CASSLGGQGSGYTF; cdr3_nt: TGTGCCAGCAGCTTAGGGGGACAGGGGAGCGGCTACACCTTC
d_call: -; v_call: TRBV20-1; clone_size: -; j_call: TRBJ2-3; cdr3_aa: CSARRRGYTDTQYF; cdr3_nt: TGCAGTGCTAGAAGGCGGGGATACACAGATACGCAGTATTTT
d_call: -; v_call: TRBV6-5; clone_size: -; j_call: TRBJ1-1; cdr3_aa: CASSFRQGSVEAFF; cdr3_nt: TGTGCCAGCAGTTTTCGGCAGGGCTCGGTTGAAGCTTTCTTT
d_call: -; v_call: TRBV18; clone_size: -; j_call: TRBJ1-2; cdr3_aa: CASSPREFTYGYTF; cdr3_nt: TGTGCCAGCTCACCAAGGGAGTTTACTTATGGCTACACCTTC
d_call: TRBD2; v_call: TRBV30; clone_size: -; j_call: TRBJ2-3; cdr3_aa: CAWSVGLAGAQGTQYF; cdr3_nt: TGTGCCTGGAGTGTAGGACTAGCGGGGGCCCAGGGTACGCAGTATTTT
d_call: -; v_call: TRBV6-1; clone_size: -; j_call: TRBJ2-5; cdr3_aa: CASSEAQGTQETQYF; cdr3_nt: TGTGCCAGCAGTGAAGCGCAGGGGACTCAAGAGACCCAGTACTTC
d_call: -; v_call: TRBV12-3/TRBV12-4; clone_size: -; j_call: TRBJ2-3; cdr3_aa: CASSTATFRQYF; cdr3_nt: TGTGCCAGCAGTACTGCCACGTTCAGGCAGTATTTT
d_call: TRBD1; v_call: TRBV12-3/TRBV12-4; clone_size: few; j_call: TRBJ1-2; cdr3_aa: CASSSLLQGGYYGYTF; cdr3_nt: TGTGCCAGCAGTTCCCTCCTACAGGGGGGGTACTATGGCTACACCTTC
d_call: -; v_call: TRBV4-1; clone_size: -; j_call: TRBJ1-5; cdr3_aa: CASSRSPGGEGQPQHF; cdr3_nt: TGCGCCAGCAGCCGATCTCCTGGGGGGGAGGGTCAGCCCCAGCATTTT
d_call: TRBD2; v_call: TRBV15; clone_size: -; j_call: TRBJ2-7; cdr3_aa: CATSTRGGSYEQYF; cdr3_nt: TGTGCCACCAGCACCCGGGGGGGATCCTACGAGCAGTACTTC
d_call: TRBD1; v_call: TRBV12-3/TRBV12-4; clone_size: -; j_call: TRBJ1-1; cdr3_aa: CASSVQGARTEAFF; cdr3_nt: TGTGCCAGCAGTGTACAGGGGGCGAGGACTGAAGCTTTCTTT